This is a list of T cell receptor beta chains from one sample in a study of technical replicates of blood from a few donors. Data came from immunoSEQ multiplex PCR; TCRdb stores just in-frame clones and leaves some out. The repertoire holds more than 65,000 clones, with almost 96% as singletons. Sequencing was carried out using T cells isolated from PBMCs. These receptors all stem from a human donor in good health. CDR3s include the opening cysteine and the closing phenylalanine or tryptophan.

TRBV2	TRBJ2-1	CASSRGMGNEQFF
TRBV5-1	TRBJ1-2	CASSLASLWTDSYGYTF
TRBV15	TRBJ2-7	CATSRDPQSGQRIYEQYF
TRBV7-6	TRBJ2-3	CASSFGTDTQYF
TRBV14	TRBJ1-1	CASSQVQFWGPGEAFF
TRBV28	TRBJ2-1	CASSSGSLYRNEQFF
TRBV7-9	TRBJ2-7	CASVPDSFYEQYF
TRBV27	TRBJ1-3	CASSPLWEDTIYF
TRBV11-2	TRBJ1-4	CASSSIKALATNEKLFF
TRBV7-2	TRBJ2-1	CASSLAGASGRWQFF
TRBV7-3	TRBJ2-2	CASSRGGSSAGELFF
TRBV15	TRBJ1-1	CATSRSSAEAFF
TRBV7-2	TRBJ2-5	CASSPVAGVQETQYF
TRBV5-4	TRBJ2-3	CASRYGGTQYF
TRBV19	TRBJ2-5	CASNTQGETQYF
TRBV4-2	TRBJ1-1	CASSQGGYTEAFF
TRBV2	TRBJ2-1	CASSDSSGRYNEQFF
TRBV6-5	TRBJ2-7	CASKRTSGYEQYF
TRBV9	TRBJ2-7	CASSVADRGSHEQYF
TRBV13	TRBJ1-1	CASRKTEANTEAFF
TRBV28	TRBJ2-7	CASSERQGRNEQYF
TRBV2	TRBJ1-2	CASSEAGYNYGYTF
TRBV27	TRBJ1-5	CASSLSGYGGNQPQHF
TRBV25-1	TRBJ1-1	CASTRVGNTEAFF
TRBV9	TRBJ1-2	CASSPTYYYGYTF
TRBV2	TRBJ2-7	CARKDRRSYEQYF
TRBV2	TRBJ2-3	CASKLAQSTDTQYF
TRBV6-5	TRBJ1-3	CASQRGITGNTIYF
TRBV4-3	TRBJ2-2	CASSQETGSNTGELFF
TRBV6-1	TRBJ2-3	CASPYLAHTDTQYF
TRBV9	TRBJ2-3	CASSLSGATDTQYF
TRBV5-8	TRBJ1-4	CASRRTTNEKLFF
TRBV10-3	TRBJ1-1	CAIMGGEAQRNTEAFF
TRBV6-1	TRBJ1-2	CAARPTMGGGYGYTF
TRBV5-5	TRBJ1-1	CASSLSFRTPVWTEAFF
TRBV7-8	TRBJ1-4	CASGRRGGINEKLFF
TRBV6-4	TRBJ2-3	CASSDSPGLYTDTQYF
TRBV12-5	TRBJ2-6	CASGLGTASGANVLTF
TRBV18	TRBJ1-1	CASTNQGYSEAFF
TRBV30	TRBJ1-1	CACPGQGAGTEAFF
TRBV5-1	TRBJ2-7	CASSLEGFSYEQYF
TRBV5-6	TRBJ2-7	CASSLGTQGLEQYF
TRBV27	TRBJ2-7	CASSLRGLGGEQYF
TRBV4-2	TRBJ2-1	CASSQGLAGNEQFF
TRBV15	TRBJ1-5	CATGRDFNSNQPQHF
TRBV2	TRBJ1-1	CASSDRTGATEAFF
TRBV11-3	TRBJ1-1	CASSLGRANTEAFF
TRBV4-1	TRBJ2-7	CASSHGLAGNYEQYF
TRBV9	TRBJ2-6	CASSPRTAGANVLTF
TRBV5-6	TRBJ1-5	CASSLGDRVNQPQHF
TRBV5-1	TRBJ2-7	CASSSPGHLSYEQYF
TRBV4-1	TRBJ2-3	CASSPILAGTGLVDTQYF
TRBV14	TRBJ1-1	CASSQGAGGKAFF
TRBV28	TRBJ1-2	CASSSPREGGAIYGYTF